One T cell receptor beta chain is described in this entry. Its target is unknown. A second about 7 to 12 cycle PCR used barcoded and J-beta primers. A template-switch adaptor that had 12 random nucleotides put a tag on each cDNA molecule. The yield of each sample was at least 3 million CDR3-containing paired-end reads. Via MiXCR, TCRdb re-called the 5' RACE reads, giving one row per CDR3 protein. Of 1.5 million to 2 million distinct CDR3 sequences listed, about 30% are singletons. The data stem from a study of blood T cells in healthy people across ages. Study-level findings and limits: Unknown donor CMV status possibly confounded expanded clonotype changes.

This CDR3 spans 15 amino acids. V was clipped by 2 bases and J by 5 bases, with 12 bases between them. Germline CDR1 SNHLY, CDR2 FYNNEI. The rearrangement joins TRBV2 to TRBJ2-2; weak D call: TRBD2 (7 bases). This TCR came from a woman aged 25 to 39 in good health. Sequencing used blood. CDR3 sequence: CASSEIRGGTGELFF. The CDR3 coding sequence is TGTGCCAGCAGTGAAATAAGGGGGGGAACCGGGGAGCTGTTTTTT.